This T cell receptor (beta chain) derives from a study of OX40 agonist ivuxolimab in advanced cancers. Overall study context: From roughly 20 to 90 years was the age range, with a mean of approximately 63 years, and roughly 83% were male. Partial responses were achieved by three patients, of whom one had hepatocellular carcinoma and two had cutaneous melanoma. Study-wide points: Both CD4+ and CD8+ T cell populations in blood had undergone clonal expansion by week 6 at 0.1 to 3.0 mg/kg.

TCRdb keeps only in-frame clones here, not all; method: immunoSEQ multiplex PCR. The table has roughly 34,000 clones, 80% to 85% seen once. About this clone itself: The antigen is undetermined.

If patients had autoimmune disease history or systemic immunosuppression, they were excluded. The CDR3 totals 13 residues. The germline CDR1 and CDR2 sequences are MNHEY and SVGAGI. V dropped 6 bases and J dropped 4; count of bases not matched to a gene: 3. The starting material was CD4+ or CD8+ T cells sorted from blood, obtained in a trial of the OX40 agonist ivuxolimab. The rearrangement links TRBV6-5 to TRBJ2-5, with 9 bases identical to TRBD1. The receptor was derived from an adult with an advanced solid tumor such as melanoma, head and neck, liver or kidney cancer. CDR3 loop: CASSRGQGETQYF. The CDR3 bases are TGTGCCAGCAGCCGGGGACAGGGAGAGACCCAGTACTTC.